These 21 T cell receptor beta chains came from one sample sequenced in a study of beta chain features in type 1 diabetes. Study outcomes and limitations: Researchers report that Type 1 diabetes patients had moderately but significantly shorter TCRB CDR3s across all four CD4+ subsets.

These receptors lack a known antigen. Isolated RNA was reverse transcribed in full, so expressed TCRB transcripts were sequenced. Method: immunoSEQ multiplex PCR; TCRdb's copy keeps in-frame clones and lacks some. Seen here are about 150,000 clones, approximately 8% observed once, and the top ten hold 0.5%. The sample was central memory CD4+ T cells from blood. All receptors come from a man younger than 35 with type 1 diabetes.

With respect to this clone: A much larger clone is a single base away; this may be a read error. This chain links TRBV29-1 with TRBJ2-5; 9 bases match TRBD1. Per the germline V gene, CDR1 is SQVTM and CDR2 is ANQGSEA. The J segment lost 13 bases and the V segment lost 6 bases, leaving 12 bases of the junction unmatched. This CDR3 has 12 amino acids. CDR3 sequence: CSVRGQGGERYF. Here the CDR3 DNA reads TGCAGCGTACGGGGACAGGGTGGCGAGCGGTACTTC.

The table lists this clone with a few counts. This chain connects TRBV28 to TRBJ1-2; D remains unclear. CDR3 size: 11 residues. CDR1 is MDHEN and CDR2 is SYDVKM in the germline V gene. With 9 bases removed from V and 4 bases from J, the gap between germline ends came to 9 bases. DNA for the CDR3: TGTGCCAGTTCACAGTCCTATGGCTACACCTTC. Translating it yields CASSQSYGYTF.

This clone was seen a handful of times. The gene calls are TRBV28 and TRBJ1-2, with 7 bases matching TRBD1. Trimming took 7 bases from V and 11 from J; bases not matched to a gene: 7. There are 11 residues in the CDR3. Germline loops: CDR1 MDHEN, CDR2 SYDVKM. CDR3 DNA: TGTGCCAGCACCGAGGGGGCGAAATACACCTTC. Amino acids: CASTEGAKYTF.

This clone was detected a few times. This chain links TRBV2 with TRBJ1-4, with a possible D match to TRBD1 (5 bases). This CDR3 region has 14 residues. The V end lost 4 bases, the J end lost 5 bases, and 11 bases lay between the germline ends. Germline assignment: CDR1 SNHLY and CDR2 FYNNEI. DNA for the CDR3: TGTGCCAGCAGTGGTTCGGCAGGGAATGAAAAACTGTTTTTT. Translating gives CASSGSAGNEKLFF.

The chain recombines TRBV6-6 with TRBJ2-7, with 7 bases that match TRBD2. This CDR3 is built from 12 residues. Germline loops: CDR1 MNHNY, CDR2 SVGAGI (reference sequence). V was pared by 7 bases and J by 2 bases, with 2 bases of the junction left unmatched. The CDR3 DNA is TGTGCCAGCACAGCGGGGACCTACGAGCAGTACTTC. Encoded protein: CASTAGTYEQYF.

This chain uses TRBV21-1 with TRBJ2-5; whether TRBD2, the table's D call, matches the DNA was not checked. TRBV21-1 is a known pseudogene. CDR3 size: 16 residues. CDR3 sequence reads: CASRLHGGLALETQYF. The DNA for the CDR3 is TGTGCCAGCAGACTGCACGGGGGGCTAGCGCTGGAGACCCAGTACTTC.

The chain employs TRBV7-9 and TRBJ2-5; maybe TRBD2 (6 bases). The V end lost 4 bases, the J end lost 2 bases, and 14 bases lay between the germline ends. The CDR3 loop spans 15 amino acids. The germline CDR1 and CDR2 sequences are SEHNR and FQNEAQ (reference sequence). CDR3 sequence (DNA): TGTGCCAGCAGCTCCTCGGGGGAAGGGCAAGAGACCCAGTACTTC. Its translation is CASSSSGEGQETQYF.

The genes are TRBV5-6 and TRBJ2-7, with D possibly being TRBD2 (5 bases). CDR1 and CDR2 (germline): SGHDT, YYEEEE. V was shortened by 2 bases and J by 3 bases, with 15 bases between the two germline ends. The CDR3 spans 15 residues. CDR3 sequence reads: CASSFGLGYNYEQYF. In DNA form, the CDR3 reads TGTGCCAGCAGCTTCGGACTGGGCTATAACTACGAGCAGTACTTC.

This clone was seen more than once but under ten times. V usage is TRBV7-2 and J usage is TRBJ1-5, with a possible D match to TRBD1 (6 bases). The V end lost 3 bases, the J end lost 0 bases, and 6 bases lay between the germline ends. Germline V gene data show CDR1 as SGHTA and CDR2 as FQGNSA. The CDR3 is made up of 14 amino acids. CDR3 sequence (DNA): TGTGCCAGCAGCTTGGGGGCTAGCAATCAGCCCCAGCATTTT. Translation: CASSLGASNQPQHF.

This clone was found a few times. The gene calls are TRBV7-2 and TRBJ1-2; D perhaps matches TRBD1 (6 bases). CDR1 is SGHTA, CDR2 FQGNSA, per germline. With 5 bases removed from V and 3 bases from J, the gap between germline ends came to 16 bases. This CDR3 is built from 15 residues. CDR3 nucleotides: TGTGCCAGCAGCGTCAGGGGCGGTGATTACTATGGCTACACCTTC. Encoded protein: CASSVRGGDYYGYTF.

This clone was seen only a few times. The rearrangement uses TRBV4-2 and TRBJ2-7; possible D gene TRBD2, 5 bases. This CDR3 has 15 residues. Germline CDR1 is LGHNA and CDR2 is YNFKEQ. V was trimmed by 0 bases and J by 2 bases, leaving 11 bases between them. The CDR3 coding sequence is TGTGCCAGCAGCCAAGAGCTAGCTGGTACCTACGAGCAGTACTTC. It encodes CASSQELAGTYEQYF.

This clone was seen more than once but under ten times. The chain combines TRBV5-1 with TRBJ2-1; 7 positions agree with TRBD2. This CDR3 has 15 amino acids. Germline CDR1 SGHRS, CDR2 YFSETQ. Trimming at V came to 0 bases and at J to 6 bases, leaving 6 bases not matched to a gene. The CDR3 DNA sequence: TGCGCCAGCAGCTTGGATGTTAGCGGGTCCAATGAGCAGTTCTTC. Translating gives CASSLDVSGSNEQFF. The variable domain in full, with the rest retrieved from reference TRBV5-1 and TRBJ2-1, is KAGVTQTPRYLIKTRGQQVTLSCSPISGHRSVSWYQQTPGQGLQFLFEYFSETQRNKGNFPGRFSGRQFSNSRSEMNVSTLELGDSALYLCASSLDVSGSNEQFFGPGTRLTVL.

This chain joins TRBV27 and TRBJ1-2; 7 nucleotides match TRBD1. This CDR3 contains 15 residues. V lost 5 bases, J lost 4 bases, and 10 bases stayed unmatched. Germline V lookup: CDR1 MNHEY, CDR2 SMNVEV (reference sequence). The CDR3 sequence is CASSLRQGSRYGYTF. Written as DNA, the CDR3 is TGTGCCAGCAGTCTTCGACAGGGATCCCGCTATGGCTACACCTTC.

The CDR3 protein is CASSPLGQGAYEQYF. In DNA form, the CDR3 reads TGTGCCAGCTCACCACTAGGACAGGGGGCCTACGAGCAGTACTTC. V is TRBV18 and J is TRBJ2-7; 10 nucleotides line up with TRBD1. This CDR3 contains 15 residues. V lost 1 base, J lost 2 bases, and 2 bases stayed unmatched. Germline V lookup: CDR1 KGHSH, CDR2 LQKENI.

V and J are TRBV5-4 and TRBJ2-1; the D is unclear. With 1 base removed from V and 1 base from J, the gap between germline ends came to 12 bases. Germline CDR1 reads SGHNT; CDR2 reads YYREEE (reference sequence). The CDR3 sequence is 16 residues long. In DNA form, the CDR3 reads TGTGCCAGCAGCTTGATGGGCCTCCGGTCCTACAATGAGCAGTTCTTC. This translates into CASSLMGLRSYNEQFF.

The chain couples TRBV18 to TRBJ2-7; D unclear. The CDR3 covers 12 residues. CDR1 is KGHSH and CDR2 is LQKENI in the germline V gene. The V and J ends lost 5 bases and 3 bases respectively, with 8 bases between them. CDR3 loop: CASSSYSYEQYF. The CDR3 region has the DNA TGTGCCAGCTCATCCTATAGCTACGAGCAGTACTTC.

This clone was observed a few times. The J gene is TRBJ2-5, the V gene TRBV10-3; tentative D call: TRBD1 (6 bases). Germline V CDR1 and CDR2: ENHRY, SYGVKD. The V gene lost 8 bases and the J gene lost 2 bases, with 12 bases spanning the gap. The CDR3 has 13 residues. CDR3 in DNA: TGTGCCATCGCCGTCAGGGGACAAGAGACCCAGTACTTC. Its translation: CAIAVRGQETQYF.

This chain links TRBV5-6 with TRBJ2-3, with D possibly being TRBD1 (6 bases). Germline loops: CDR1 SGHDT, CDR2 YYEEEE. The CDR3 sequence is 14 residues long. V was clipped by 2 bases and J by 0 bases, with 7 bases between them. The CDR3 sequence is CASSFTGSTDTQYF. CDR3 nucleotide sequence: TGTGCCAGCAGCTTTACAGGGAGCACAGATACGCAGTATTTT.

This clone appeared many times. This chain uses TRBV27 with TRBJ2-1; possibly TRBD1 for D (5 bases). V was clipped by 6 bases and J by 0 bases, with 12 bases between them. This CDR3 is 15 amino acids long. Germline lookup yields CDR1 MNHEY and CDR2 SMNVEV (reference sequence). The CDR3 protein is CASRSGWGSYNEQFF. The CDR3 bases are TGTGCCAGCAGATCAGGGTGGGGCTCCTACAATGAGCAGTTCTTC.

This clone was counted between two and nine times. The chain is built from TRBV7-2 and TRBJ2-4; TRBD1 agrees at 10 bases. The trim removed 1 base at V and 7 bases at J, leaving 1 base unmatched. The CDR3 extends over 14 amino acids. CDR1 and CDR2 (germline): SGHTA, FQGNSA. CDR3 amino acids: CASSLGTGGNIQYF. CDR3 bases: TGTGCCAGCAGCTTAGGGACAGGGGGGAACATTCAGTACTTC.

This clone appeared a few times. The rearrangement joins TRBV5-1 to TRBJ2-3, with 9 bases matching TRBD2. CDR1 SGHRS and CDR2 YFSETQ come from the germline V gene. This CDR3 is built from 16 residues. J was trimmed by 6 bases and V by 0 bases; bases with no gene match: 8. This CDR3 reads CASSLDAAGGKDTQYF. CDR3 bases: TGCGCCAGCAGCTTGGATGCGGCGGGGGGGAAGGATACGCAGTATTTT.